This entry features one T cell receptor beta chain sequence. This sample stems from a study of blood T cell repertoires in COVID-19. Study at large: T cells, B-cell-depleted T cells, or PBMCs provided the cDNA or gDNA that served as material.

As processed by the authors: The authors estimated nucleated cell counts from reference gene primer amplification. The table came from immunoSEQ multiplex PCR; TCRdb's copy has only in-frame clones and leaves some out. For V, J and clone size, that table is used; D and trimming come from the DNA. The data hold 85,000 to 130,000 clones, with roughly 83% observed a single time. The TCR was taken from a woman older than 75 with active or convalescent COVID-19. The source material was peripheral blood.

The DNA of the CDR3 is TGTGCCAGCAGTTACCTGGGGGGACAGGACTCACCCCTCCACTTT. Translated: CASSYLGGQDSPLHF. The J gene is TRBJ1-6, the V gene TRBV6-5; 8 nucleotides match TRBD1. V lost 2 bases and J lost 10; bases outside the gene matches: 7. CDR3 length: 15 residues. The germline V gene has CDR1 MNHEY and CDR2 SVGAGI.